These 14 T cell receptor beta chains came from one sample sequenced in a study of CD8 T cells in Susac syndrome (dated by TCRdb to between 2018 and 2020). Library creation used the immunoSEQ multiplex PCR assay. RNA was extracted with the RNeasy kit and about 0.5 to 1 ug was reverse transcribed using random hexamers. The public sequencing data were trimmed at Q25 with fastp and processed into clonotypes with MiXCR by TCRdb, which kept only in-frame beta chains. Entries that share a CDR3 protein sequence are merged under the most common genes and DNA. The sample table shows a few hundred thousand distinct CDR3 sequences, and about 95% are seen once. The leading ten clones occupy 0.095% of the sample. Sequenced material: CD4+ T cells from PBMCs. All receptors come from a human donor with multiple sclerosis.

This chain uses TRBV14 with TRBJ2-7; D uncertain. V lost 0 bases and J lost 0, with 12 bases in between. Germline lookup yields CDR1 SGHDN and CDR2 FVKESK. The CDR3 runs 16 residues. CDR3 sequence (DNA): TGTGCCAGCAGCCAAGAAGGGCCGGTGAGCTCCTACGAGCAGTACTTC. Its protein product is CASSQEGPVSSYEQYF.

This chain connects TRBV3-1 to TRBJ1-6; D call uncertain. Trimming stripped 1 base from V and 7 bases from J, with 8 bases between. Germline V lookup: CDR1 LGHDT, CDR2 YNNKEL (reference sequence). This CDR3 region has 14 residues. The CDR3 here is CASSQVWTNSPLHF. In nucleotides, the CDR3 is TGTGCCAGCAGCCAAGTGTGGACGAATTCACCCCTCCACTTT. The full variable domain, rest sourced from reference TRBV3-1 and TRBJ1-6, is DTAVSQTPKYLVTQMGNDKSIKCEQNLGHDTMYWYKQDSKKFLKIMFSYNNKELIINETVPNRFSPKSPDKAHLNLHINSLELGDSAVYFCASSQVWTNSPLHFGNGTRLTVT.

This chain connects TRBV12-3 or TRBV12-4 to TRBJ1-5; unclear D gene. The CDR3 runs to 11 residues. Trimming stripped 5 bases from V and 9 bases from J, with 8 bases between. CDR3 residues: CASSHRGPQHF. The CDR3 nucleotides are TGTGCCAGCAGTCATAGAGGGCCCCAGCATTTT.

The rearrangement joins TRBV2 to TRBJ2-7; D perhaps matches TRBD2 (5 bases). V lost 8 bases, J lost 5 bases, and 19 bases lay in between. The CDR3 extends over 14 amino acids. CDR1 and CDR2 from the germline V gene are SNHLY and FYNNEI. CDR3 in DNA: TGTGCCAGCGCCACCTCGGGGTGGATTGACGAGCAGTACTTC. This sequence encodes CASATSGWIDEQYF.

The chain has TRBV6-2 or TRBV6-3 and TRBJ1-1; no firm D call. This CDR3 has 12 amino acids. The germline V gene has CDR1 MNHEY and CDR2 SVGEGT. V was trimmed by 0 bases and J by 13 bases, leaving 12 bases between them. This chain's CDR3 is CASSYSAKSYFF. CDR3 coding DNA: TGTGCCAGCAGTTACTCGGCGAAAAGCTATTTCTTT.

The gene calls are TRBV20-1 and TRBJ1-2; weak D call: TRBD1 (6 bases). The CDR3 sequence is 12 residues long. Between the trimmed V and J ends, which lost 6 bases and 2 bases, there was a span of 10 bases. CDR1 DFQATT and CDR2 SNEGSKA come from the germline V gene (reference sequence). The CDR3 region has the DNA TGCAGTGCCCGCGGACAGAACTATGGCTACACCTTC. Encoded protein: CSARGQNYGYTF.

The chain is built from TRBV7-2 and TRBJ1-2, with no clear D. Germline V CDR1 and CDR2: SGHTA, FQGNSA. This CDR3 spans 15 amino acids. Trimming cost V 7 bases and J 0 bases, with 15 bases left between them. CDR3 residues: CASTPRSAPNYGYTF. The CDR3 DNA follows: TGTGCCAGCACCCCGAGATCGGCCCCTAACTATGGCTACACCTTC.

This clonotype showed up just once. The rearrangement joins TRBV20-1 to TRBJ1-5, with TRBD1 matching 12 bases. V trimming: 5 bases; J trimming: 6 bases; junction bases outside the gene matches: 8. Germline assignment: CDR1 DFQATT and CDR2 SNEGSKA (reference sequence). The CDR3 is made up of 15 amino acids. CDR3 sequence: CSALGTGGWSQPQHF. The CDR3 DNA sequence: TGCAGTGCTCTCGGGACAGGGGGCTGGAGTCAGCCCCAGCATTTT.

The chain recombines TRBV29-1 with TRBJ2-1; 10 positions match TRBD2. Germline-derived CDR1 and CDR2 are SQVTM and ANQGSEA. CDR3 size: 14 residues. Germline trimming cut 3 bases from V and 3 bases from J; bases unmatched to any gene: 2. The CDR3 loop is CSVDTSGIYNEQFF. CDR3 nucleotide sequence: TGCAGCGTTGACACTAGCGGGATCTACAATGAGCAGTTCTTC.

The chain recombines TRBV2 with TRBJ1-2, with 7 bases fitting TRBD1. This CDR3 is built from 16 residues. The germline CDR1 and CDR2 sequences are SNHLY and FYNNEI. After removal of 5 bases from V and 4 bases from J, the junction contained 13 bases not matched to a gene. CDR3 in DNA: TGTGCCAGCAGTAGAAAGGGACAGAGCAATACCTATGGCTACACCTTC. It yields the protein CASSRKGQSNTYGYTF.

Turning to this clonotype: Compared with germline, one end of the junction differs, possibly owing to a read error. The chain links TRBV29-1 to TRBJ2-6; 10 positions agree with TRBD1. CDR3 length: 15 residues. Germline loops: CDR1 SQVTM, CDR2 ANQGSEA. The CDR3 region has the DNA TGCAGCGTGGCCGGGACAGGGGCGGGGGCCAACGTCCTGATTTTC. The encoded protein is CSVAGTGAGANVLIF.

The chain couples TRBV3-1 to TRBJ2-7; D is unresolved. The CDR3 sequence is 12 residues long. CDR1 LGHDT and CDR2 YNNKEL come from the germline V gene (reference sequence). V was shortened by 2 bases and J by 6 bases, with 8 bases between the two germline ends. The CDR3 spells CASSQLGSEQYF. Here the CDR3 DNA reads TGTGCCAGCAGCCAACTTGGCTCCGAGCAGTACTTC.

The V gene is TRBV29-1, the J gene TRBJ2-5; tentatively, D is TRBD1 (5 bases). V was pared by 2 bases and J by 5 bases, with 18 bases between. The CDR3 consists of 15 residues. CDR1 is SQVTM, CDR2 ANQGSEA, per germline. Written as DNA, the CDR3 is TGCAGCGTTGAACTTGGGGCCCGGCTTGTTGAGACCCAGTACTTC. This gives the protein CSVELGARLVETQYF.

This chain connects TRBV3-1 to TRBJ1-1; unclear D gene. Looked up from germline, CDR1 is LGHDT and CDR2 is YNNKEL (reference sequence). The CDR3 runs to 13 residues. V lost 4 bases and J 7 bases, leaving 13 bases between the germline ends. The CDR3 spells CASSRQAVGEAFF. The CDR3 DNA reads TGTGCCAGCAGCCGACAAGCCGTAGGTGAAGCTTTCTTT. Full variable domain (rest looked up from reference TRBV3-1 and TRBJ1-1): DTAVSQTPKYLVTQMGNDKSIKCEQNLGHDTMYWYKQDSKKFLKIMFSYNNKELIINETVPNRFSPKSPDKAHLNLHINSLELGDSAVYFCASSRQAVGEAFFGQGTRLTVV.